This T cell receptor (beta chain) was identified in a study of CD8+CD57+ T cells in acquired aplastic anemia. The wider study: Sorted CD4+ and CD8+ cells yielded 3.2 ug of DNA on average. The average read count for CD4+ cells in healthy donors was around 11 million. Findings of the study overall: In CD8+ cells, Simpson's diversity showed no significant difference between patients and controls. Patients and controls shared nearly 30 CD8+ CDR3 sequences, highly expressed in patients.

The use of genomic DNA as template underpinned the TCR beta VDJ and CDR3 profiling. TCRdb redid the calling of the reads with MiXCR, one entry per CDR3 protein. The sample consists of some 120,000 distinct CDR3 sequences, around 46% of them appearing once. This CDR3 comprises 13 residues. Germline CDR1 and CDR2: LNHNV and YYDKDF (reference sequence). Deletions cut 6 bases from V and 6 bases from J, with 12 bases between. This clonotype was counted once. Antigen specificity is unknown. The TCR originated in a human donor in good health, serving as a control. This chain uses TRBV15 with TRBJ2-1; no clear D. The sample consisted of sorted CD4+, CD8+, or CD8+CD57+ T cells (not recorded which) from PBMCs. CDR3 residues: CATRELSINEQFF. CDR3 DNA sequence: TGTGCCACCAGGGAGTTGAGTATCAATGAGCAGTTCTTC. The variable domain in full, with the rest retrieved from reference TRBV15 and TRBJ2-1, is DAMVIQNPRYQVTQFGKPVTLSCSQTLNHNVMYWYQQKSSQAPKLLFHYYDKDFNNEADTPDNFQSRRPNTSFCFLDIRSPGLGDTAMYLCATRELSINEQFFGPGTRLTVL.